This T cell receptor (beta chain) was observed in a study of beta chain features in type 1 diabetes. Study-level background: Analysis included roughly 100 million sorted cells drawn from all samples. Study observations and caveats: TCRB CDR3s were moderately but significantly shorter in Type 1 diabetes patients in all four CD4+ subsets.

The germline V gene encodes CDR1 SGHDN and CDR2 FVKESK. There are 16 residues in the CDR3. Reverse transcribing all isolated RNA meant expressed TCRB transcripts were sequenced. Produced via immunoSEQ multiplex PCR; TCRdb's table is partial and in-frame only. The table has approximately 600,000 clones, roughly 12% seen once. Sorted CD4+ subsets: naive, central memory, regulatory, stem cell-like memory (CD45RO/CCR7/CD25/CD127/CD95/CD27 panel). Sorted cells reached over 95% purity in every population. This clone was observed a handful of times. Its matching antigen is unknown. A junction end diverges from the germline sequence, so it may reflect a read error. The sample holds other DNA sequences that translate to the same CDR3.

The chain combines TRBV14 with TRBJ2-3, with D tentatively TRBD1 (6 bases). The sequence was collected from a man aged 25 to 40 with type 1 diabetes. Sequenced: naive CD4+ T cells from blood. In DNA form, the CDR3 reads TGTGCCAGCAGCCTCTCCCGAGGGGGTCGGGCAGATACTCAGTATTTT. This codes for CASSLSRGGRADTQYF.